The 20 T cell receptor beta chains presented below share a single source sample, sequenced in a study of cytomegalovirus exposure and HLA in healthy donors. Sequencing used immunoSEQ multiplex PCR; TCRdb keeps in-frame clones, though not all of them. Of 220,000 or so clones in the sample, around four fifths were seen once. Sequenced material: PBMCs. These receptors were collected from a woman aged 18-29 years in good health and CMV-seronegative.

The CDR3 DNA reads TGTGCCAGCAGCTTAGGACGTAATGGTGGAGACACCGGGGAGCTGTTTTTT. Translation gives CASSLGRNGGDTGELFF. The gene calls are TRBV7-8 and TRBJ2-2; D remains unclear. The germline gives CDR1 SGHVS, CDR2 FQNEAQ. V was cut by 1 base and J by 3 bases, with 15 bases left in between. The CDR3 covers 17 residues.

J is TRBJ2-5 and V is TRBV28; D call uncertain. V was pared by 1 base and J by 0 bases, with 15 bases between. This CDR3 spans 17 amino acids. Germline CDR1 is MDHEN and CDR2 is SYDVKM. CDR3 protein: CASSLSPAGLNQETQYF. The CDR3 region has the DNA TGTGCCAGCAGTTTATCCCCAGCAGGTTTAAACCAAGAGACCCAGTACTTC.

This clone was observed once. V gene TRBV6-1 combines with J gene TRBJ1-5; TRBD1 might be the D (5 bases). The ends were cut back, 8 bases at V and 6 bases at J, with 20 bases in the middle. Germline V lookup: CDR1 MNHNS, CDR2 SASEGT. This CDR3 spans 15 amino acids. The CDR3 spells CASEPGPTGGQPQHF. The DNA of the CDR3 is TGTGCCAGCGAGCCGGGACCCACAGGAGGTCAGCCCCAGCATTTT.

The chain employs TRBV6-5 and TRBJ2-1; D is unresolved. This CDR3 is built from 13 residues. The V gene lost 7 bases and the J gene lost 8 bases, with 15 bases spanning the gap. Germline assignment: CDR1 MNHEY and CDR2 SVGAGI. In DNA, the CDR3 is TGTGCCAGCACCCGGGCCTTGGGCGATGAGCAGTTCTTC. It is translated as CASTRALGDEQFF.

The chain carries TRBV6-1 and TRBJ2-2; weak D call: TRBD1 (5 bases). V lost 8 bases, J lost 1 base, and 11 bases lay in between. CDR3 length: 14 amino acids. The germline V gene has CDR1 MNHNS and CDR2 SASEGT. The CDR3 region is CASPSTVNTGELFF. CDR3 bases: TGTGCCAGCCCCTCGACAGTGAACACCGGGGAGCTGTTTTTT.

This rearrangement joins TRBV6-5 to TRBJ1-3, with unresolved D. V was clipped by 5 bases and J by 4 bases, with 12 bases between them. CDR1 and CDR2 (germline): MNHEY, SVGAGI. This CDR3 spans 14 amino acids. The CDR3 loop is CASSASAIGNTIYF. The CDR3 bases are TGTGCCAGCAGTGCCTCAGCTATCGGAAACACCATATATTTT.

This clone was detected only once. J is TRBJ1-4 and V is TRBV5-1; the D is unclear. This CDR3 has 15 amino acids. Trimming stripped 4 bases from V and 8 bases from J, with 18 bases between. In germline, CDR1 is SGHRS, CDR2 YFSETQ. CDR3 DNA sequence: TGCGCCAGCAGCCCAGACCCAACCTTTCGGGAAAAACTGTTTTTT. Its translation is CASSPDPTFREKLFF. Using reference TRBV5-1 and TRBJ1-4 for the parts outside the CDR3, the full variable domain is KAGVTQTPRYLIKTRGQQVTLSCSPISGHRSVSWYQQTPGQGLQFLFEYFSETQRNKGNFPGRFSGRQFSNSRSEMNVSTLELGDSALYLCASSPDPTFREKLFFGSGTQLSVL.

The chain has TRBV9 and TRBJ2-7, with 10 bases that match TRBD1. Germline CDR1 SGDLS, CDR2 YYNGEE. The CDR3 length is 15 residues. Unmatched junction bases numbered 6, after V lost 2 bases and J lost 4 bases. CDR3 sequence: CASSVGDRGGYEQYF. The CDR3 nucleotides read TGTGCCAGCAGCGTCGGGGACAGGGGAGGTTACGAGCAGTACTTC.

The chain combines TRBV20-1 with TRBJ1-6; tentatively, D is TRBD1 (5 bases). This CDR3 is 11 amino acids long. Deletions cut 4 bases from V and 14 bases from J, with 12 bases between. The germline V gene encodes CDR1 DFQATT and CDR2 SNEGSKA (reference sequence). This CDR3 is CSATNRGALHF. In nucleotides, the CDR3 is TGCAGTGCTACTAACCGGGGCGCCCTCCACTTT.

The chain carries TRBV4-1 and TRBJ2-7, with D unresolved. Between the trimmed V and J ends, which lost 4 bases and 6 bases, there was a span of 13 bases. CDR3 size: 13 residues. In germline, CDR1 is MGHRA, CDR2 YSYEKL. CDR3 residues: CASSLYTLGEQYF. CDR3 nucleotides: TGCGCCAGCAGCCTATATACTTTGGGCGAGCAGTACTTC.

The rearrangement links TRBV5-1 to TRBJ1-5; TRBD1 matches 11 bases. This CDR3 comprises 14 residues. Per the germline V gene, CDR1 is SGHRS and CDR2 is YFSETQ. V lost 4 bases and J lost 11; bases outside the gene matches: 8. CDR3 nucleotide sequence: TGCGCCAGCAGCCCGGGGACAGGGGGGGAGGCCCAGCATTTT. Translated, it gives CASSPGTGGEAQHF. The entire variable domain, with the rest obtained from reference TRBV5-1 and TRBJ1-5, is as follows: KAGVTQTPRYLIKTRGQQVTLSCSPISGHRSVSWYQQTPGQGLQFLFEYFSETQRNKGNFPGRFSGRQFSNSRSEMNVSTLELGDSALYLCASSPGTGGEAQHFGDGTRLSIL.

V and J are TRBV29-1 and TRBJ2-5; a weak D match, TRBD1 (5 bases). V lost 6 bases and J lost 5, with 13 bases in between. The CDR3 covers 12 residues. From germline, CDR1 is SQVTM and CDR2 ANQGSEA. The CDR3 DNA is TGCAGCGTATTTGACAGCGACGAGACCCAGTACTTC. Encoded protein: CSVFDSDETQYF.

The rearrangement links TRBV7-8 to TRBJ1-1; the match to TRBD1 covers 8 bases. J gave up 6 bases and V 2 bases, and 8 bases lay outside the gene matches. Germline V lookup: CDR1 SGHVS, CDR2 FQNEAQ. This CDR3 has 15 residues. The CDR3 here is CASSLTTGVSAEAFF. CDR3 nucleotides: TGTGCCAGCAGCTTAACGACAGGGGTGAGCGCTGAAGCTTTCTTT.

This rearrangement joins TRBV10-3 to TRBJ1-4; a weak D match, TRBD1 (5 bases). CDR3 length equals 14 residues. Germline-derived CDR1 and CDR2 are ENHRY and SYGVKD. Trimming stripped 2 bases from V and 3 bases from J, with 7 bases between. CDR3 bases: TGTGCCATCAGTGAGGGAGGGGCTAATGAAAAACTGTTTTTT. Residues: CAISEGGANEKLFF.

V and J are TRBV5-1 and TRBJ1-3; D is uncertain. V was shortened by 1 base and J by 0 bases, with 5 bases between the two germline ends. Germline assignment: CDR1 SGHRS and CDR2 YFSETQ. The CDR3 is 14 amino acids. The CDR3, as DNA: TGCGCCAGCAGCTTGAGCACCTCTGGAAACACCATATATTTT. As protein: CASSLSTSGNTIYF.

The rearrangement links TRBV7-8 to TRBJ1-2; a weak D match, TRBD1 (6 bases). This CDR3 region has 14 residues. V lost 1 base to trimming and J lost 4 bases, with 10 bases between them. Looked up from germline, CDR1 is SGHVS and CDR2 is FQNEAQ. The chain's CDR3 is CASSLGGGGYGYTF. Here the CDR3 DNA reads TGTGCCAGCAGCTTAGGAGGGGGTGGCTATGGCTACACCTTC.

J is TRBJ1-5 and V is TRBV27, with D perhaps TRBD1 (5 bases). The CDR3 has 16 residues. Looked up from germline, CDR1 is MNHEY and CDR2 is SMNVEV (reference sequence). Between the trimmed V and J ends, which lost 4 bases and 7 bases, there was a span of 20 bases. CDR3 residues: CASSSTRQRVGQPQHF. The DNA of the CDR3 is TGTGCCAGCAGTTCTACGAGACAGAGGGTTGGACAGCCCCAGCATTTT.

The rearrangement links TRBV6-5 to TRBJ1-2; a weak D match, TRBD1 (5 bases). Germline lookup yields CDR1 MNHEY and CDR2 SVGAGI. The germline V and J ends were trimmed by 5 bases and 0 bases, with 13 bases remaining between them. This CDR3 has 15 amino acids. The CDR3 nucleotides are TGTGCCAGCAGTCCGCACGGGACTCCTAACTATGGCTACACCTTC. It encodes CASSPHGTPNYGYTF.

This chain joins TRBV30 and TRBJ2-7; TRBD1 matches 9 bases. The CDR3 runs 16 residues. With 2 bases clipped from V and 0 bases from J, the junction kept 8 bases outside the gene matches. Germline assignment: CDR1 GTSNPN and CDR2 SVGIG (reference sequence). The CDR3 sequence: CAWSKPQGASSYEQYF. The CDR3 nucleotides read TGTGCCTGGAGTAAGCCACAGGGGGCGAGCTCCTACGAGCAGTACTTC.

Here the CDR3 DNA reads TGTGCCAGCAGTGAGGAGGTACCCGGGGAGCTGTTTTTT. Translated: CASSEEVPGELFF. The genes are TRBV2 and TRBJ2-2; possibly TRBD2 for D (5 bases). The CDR3 consists of 13 residues. Germline-derived CDR1 and CDR2 are SNHLY and FYNNEI. Trimming removed 3 bases at V and 6 bases at J, with 8 bases between.